This TCR beta chain was recorded in a study of cytomegalovirus exposure and HLA in healthy donors. Germline V gene sequence: CDR1 LNHNV, CDR2 YYDKDF (reference sequence). There are 15 residues in the CDR3. The trim removed 4 bases at V and 0 bases at J, leaving 4 bases unmatched. Only in-frame clones appear in the TCRdb table, and some are missing; sequencing was by immunoSEQ multiplex PCR. The repertoire has about 140,000 clones, 80% to 90% of them found once; the top ten carry 1.4%. The rearrangement links TRBV15 to TRBJ2-3, with 7 bases that match TRBD1. What was sequenced was PBMCs. This TCR came from a woman aged 25 to 45 in good health and CMV-seronegative. The CDR3 sequence is CATSTGTASTDTQYF. CDR3 nucleotide sequence: TGTGCCACCAGCACCGGGACAGCCAGCACAGATACGCAGTATTTT.